This entry lists 28 T cell receptor beta chains sequenced from one sample in a study of response to subunit inactivated influenza vaccine (dated by TCRdb to 2017 to 2018). The library was built by means of RT-PCR. The data were produced on an Illumina HiSeq 2500. Clones were called with MiXCR by TCRdb after fastp trimmed the public reads at Q25, and only in-frame beta chains were retained. Every distinct CDR3 protein forms one entry, paired with its most common genes and DNA. For this sample there are about 780,000 distinct CDR3 sequences; less than 20% appear just once. Roughly 10% of the sample lies in the top ten. The material sequenced was PBMCs from blood, taken around 5 days after vaccination. All receptors derive from a man aged 45-60 years who received an inactivated influenza vaccine. Donor details come from another sample of the same person, matched by shared clones.

This chain joins TRBV5-1 and TRBJ2-5, with 12 nucleotides matching TRBD2. Looked up from germline, CDR1 is SGHRS and CDR2 is YFSETQ. Trimming cost V 7 bases and J 5 bases; bases outside gene matches: 6. The CDR3 spans 14 residues. CDR3 sequence reads: CASRLAGGLETQYF. The CDR3 coding sequence is TGCGCCAGCCGCCTAGCGGGGGGGCTCGAGACCCAGTACTTC.

This clonotype has ten or more counts. V is TRBV29-1 and J is TRBJ2-1; 14 positions agree with TRBD2. Losses at the gene ends were 6 bases for V and 1 base for J; bases not matched to a gene: 11. From germline, CDR1 is SQVTM and CDR2 ANQGSEA. The CDR3 spans 18 residues. The CDR3 DNA is TGCAGCGTGGCCGGGACTAGCGGGAGTACTGGGTCCTACAATGAGCAGTTCTTC. This codes for CSVAGTSGSTGSYNEQFF.

This clonotype turned up a few times. CDR3 in amino acids: CAMAGTSRGDTQYF. DNA for the CDR3: TGTGCCATGGCGGGGACCTCGCGGGGAGATACGCAGTATTTT. This chain uses TRBV10-3 with TRBJ2-3; D perhaps matches TRBD2 (6 bases). The CDR3 is 14 amino acids. Germline-derived CDR1 and CDR2 are ENHRY and SYGVKD. The ends were cut back, 9 bases at V and 5 bases at J, with 18 bases in the middle.

This rearrangement joins TRBV5-1 to TRBJ2-7; 7 bases fit TRBD2. This CDR3 has 16 amino acids. CDR1 is SGHRS, CDR2 YFSETQ, per germline. J was trimmed by 3 bases and V by 7 bases; bases with no gene match: 16. Here the CDR3 DNA reads TGCGCCAGCGGGACCGCAGCGGGGAGAGGCATCTACGAGCAGTACTTC. It yields the protein CASGTAAGRGIYEQYF.

The J gene is TRBJ1-1, the V gene TRBV28; D unresolved. Germline assignment: CDR1 MDHEN and CDR2 SYDVKM. The CDR3 consists of 12 residues. Trimming stripped 7 bases from V and 1 base from J, with 7 bases between. Here the CDR3 DNA reads TGTGCCAGCACAATTCCGAACACTGAAGCTTTCTTT. It yields the protein CASTIPNTEAFF.

This clonotype was observed a few times. The chain joins TRBV4-2 to TRBJ1-2; D remains ambiguous. The germline gives CDR1 LGHNA, CDR2 YNFKEQ. Trimming cost V 0 bases and J 1 base, with 3 bases left between them. The CDR3 is 13 residues long. The CDR3 DNA is TGTGCCAGCAGCCAAGACGATAACTATGGCTACACCTTC. Its protein is CASSQDDNYGYTF.

This sequence joins TRBV5-1 and TRBJ2-2; weak D call: TRBD2 (6 bases). CDR3 length equals 18 residues. V lost 2 bases, J lost 6 bases, and 23 bases lay in between. Germline CDR1 SGHRS, CDR2 YFSETQ. DNA for the CDR3: TGCGCCAGCAGCTTAGTACGTCGGGACTCCCTTTTGGCCGGGGAGCTGTTTTTT. Amino acid sequence: CASSLVRRDSLLAGELFF. Complete variable domain (other parts from reference TRBV5-1 and TRBJ2-2): KAGVTQTPRYLIKTRGQQVTLSCSPISGHRSVSWYQQTPGQGLQFLFEYFSETQRNKGNFPGRFSGRQFSNSRSEMNVSTLELGDSALYLCASSLVRRDSLLAGELFFGEGSRLTVL.

This sequence joins TRBV20-1 and TRBJ2-7; possibly TRBD1 for D (5 bases). The germline gives CDR1 DFQATT, CDR2 SNEGSKA (reference sequence). This CDR3 is 13 amino acids long. V gave up 0 bases and J gave up 2 bases, with 8 bases separating them. The CDR3 here is CSARDTGTYEQYF. The CDR3 region has the DNA TGCAGTGCTAGAGATACAGGTACCTACGAGCAGTACTTC.

V gene TRBV5-1 combines with J gene TRBJ2-1; TRBD2 matches at 12 bases. The V segment lost 5 bases and the J segment 8 bases; nucleotides outside the gene matches: 14. The CDR3 has 17 amino acids. Germline V lookup: CDR1 SGHRS, CDR2 YFSETQ. CDR3 DNA sequence: TGCGCCAGCAGAAAACTAGCGGGGGGCCGATCAAGCGATGAGCAGTTCTTC. This encodes CASRKLAGGRSSDEQFF. Variable domain in full (rest from reference TRBV5-1 and TRBJ2-1): KAGVTQTPRYLIKTRGQQVTLSCSPISGHRSVSWYQQTPGQGLQFLFEYFSETQRNKGNFPGRFSGRQFSNSRSEMNVSTLELGDSALYLCASRKLAGGRSSDEQFFGPGTRLTVL.

In its sample, this clonotype was seen a few times. The chain employs TRBV12-3 or TRBV12-4 and TRBJ1-2; TRBD1 matches at 7 bases. V dropped 5 bases and J dropped 5; count of bases not matched to a gene: 5. This CDR3 is built from 13 residues. CDR3 residues: CASSGTVGYGYTF. Written as DNA, the CDR3 is TGTGCCAGCAGTGGGACAGTAGGTTATGGCTACACCTTC.

The chain uses TRBV24-1 and TRBJ2-7; tentative D call: TRBD2 (6 bases). The CDR3 is 16 residues long. Germline CDR1 is KGHDR and CDR2 is SFDVKD. The germline V and J ends were trimmed by 10 bases and 2 bases, with 23 bases remaining between them. CDR3 DNA sequence: TGTGCCACAGGGGCGCAAGGTCGCGGGATAACCTACGAGCAGTACTTC. As protein: CATGAQGRGITYEQYF.

The chain employs TRBV18 and TRBJ2-7, with 7 bases matching TRBD1. Germline trimming cut 4 bases from V and 0 bases from J; bases unmatched to any gene: 12. CDR3 size: 17 residues. Looked up from germline, CDR1 is KGHSH and CDR2 is LQKENI. The CDR3 sequence is CASSHGYWTGLSYEQYF. The CDR3 DNA follows: TGTGCCAGCTCACACGGGTACTGGACAGGCCTCTCCTACGAGCAGTACTTC.

V gene TRBV4-3 combines with J gene TRBJ2-2; no clear D. Germline V gives CDR1 LGHNA, CDR2 YSLEER. The ends were cut back, 0 bases at V and 4 bases at J, with 9 bases in the middle. The CDR3 has 15 residues. CDR3 sequence: CASSQDGRFTGELFF. CDR3 DNA sequence: TGCGCCAGCAGCCAAGATGGAAGGTTCACCGGGGAGCTGTTTTTT.

Ten or more counts support this clonotype. The CDR3 protein is CSARDFSNTGELFF. The CDR3 DNA is TGCAGTGCTAGGGACTTTTCGAACACCGGGGAGCTGTTTTTT. The chain joins TRBV20-1 to TRBJ2-2, with a weak D call TRBD2 (5 bases). Trimming removed 3 bases at V and 0 bases at J, with 8 bases between. The germline V gene has CDR1 DFQATT and CDR2 SNEGSKA (reference sequence). The CDR3 has 14 amino acids.

The chain is built from TRBV7-2 and TRBJ2-5; 7 nucleotides match TRBD2. Germline-derived CDR1 and CDR2 are SGHTA and FQGNSA. With 1 base clipped from V and 4 bases from J, the junction kept 3 bases outside the gene matches. CDR3 length equals 14 residues. The CDR3, as DNA: TGTGCCAGCAGCTTAGGGGCGGGAGCAGAGACCCAGTACTTC. Its protein product is CASSLGAGAETQYF.

This chain joins TRBV15 and TRBJ2-3; possible D gene TRBD1, 6 bases. Trimming cost V 1 base and J 0 bases, with 11 bases left between them. This CDR3 spans 16 amino acids. The germline V gene has CDR1 LNHNV and CDR2 YYDKDF (reference sequence). DNA of the CDR3: TGTGCCACCAGCAGAGGAGTGAGGGGGAGCACAGATACGCAGTATTTT. As protein: CATSRGVRGSTDTQYF.

This clonotype has just a few counts. V usage is TRBV7-9 and J usage is TRBJ1-5; 8 nucleotides agree with TRBD1. The germline V gene encodes CDR1 SEHNR and CDR2 FQNEAQ (reference sequence). This CDR3 region has 14 residues. Trimming took 4 bases from V and 4 from J; bases not matched to a gene: 3. The CDR3 loop reads CASSSQGVNQPQHF. The CDR3 nucleotides read TGTGCCAGCAGCTCACAGGGGGTTAATCAGCCCCAGCATTTT.

The V and J genes are TRBV20-1 and TRBJ2-1; TRBD1 matches 11 bases. V trimming: 3 bases; J trimming: 9 bases; junction bases outside the gene matches: 10. CDR1 and CDR2 (germline): DFQATT, SNEGSKA (reference sequence). CDR3 size: 15 residues. The CDR3 loop is CSASLLGTGGSEQFF. The CDR3 region has the DNA TGCAGTGCTAGCCTACTTGGGACAGGGGGGAGTGAGCAGTTCTTC.

This clonotype was counted between two and nine times. The chain combines TRBV5-5 with TRBJ2-1; possible D gene TRBD2, 5 bases. This CDR3 comprises 11 residues. The V and J ends lost 7 bases and 14 bases respectively, with 16 bases between them. CDR1 and CDR2 (germline): SGHKS, YYEKEE (reference sequence). CDR3 sequence (DNA): TGTGCCAGCCAAATCGGGATGGTGGAGTTCTTC. It is translated as CASQIGMVEFF. Full variable domain (outside the CDR3, taken from reference TRBV5-5 and TRBJ2-1): DAGVTQSPTHLIKTRGQQVTLRCSPISGHKSVSWYQQVLGQGPQFIFQYYEKEERGRGNFPDRFSARQFPNYSSELNVNALLLGDSALYLCASQIGMVEFFGPGTRLTVL.

The chain carries TRBV4-3 and TRBJ2-7; 12 bases match TRBD2. The CDR3 covers 16 residues. In germline, CDR1 is LGHNA, CDR2 YSLEER. The V gene end was trimmed by 1 base and the J gene end by 9 bases; junction bases not matched to a gene: 10. CDR3 sequence reads: CASSQGLAGDPGGQYF. The CDR3 DNA reads as TGCGCCAGCAGCCAAGGACTAGCGGGAGACCCCGGTGGGCAGTACTTC.

This clonotype turned up a few times. The chain joins TRBV7-9 to TRBJ2-1; possibly TRBD2 for D (5 bases). Between the trimmed V and J ends, which lost 1 base and 4 bases, there was a span of 17 bases. The length of the CDR3 is 17 residues. Germline CDR1 reads SEHNR; CDR2 reads FQNEAQ (reference sequence). In DNA form, the CDR3 reads TGTGCCAGCAGCTTAGGTTTCCGGACTCCTAGGTACAATGAGCAGTTCTTC. Amino acids: CASSLGFRTPRYNEQFF.

V gene TRBV7-2 combines with J gene TRBJ1-5; a weak D match, TRBD1 (6 bases). Trimming took 5 bases from V and 3 from J, leaving 14 bases between them. The CDR3 is made up of 15 amino acids. CDR1 is SGHTA and CDR2 is FQGNSA in the germline V gene. CDR3 bases: TGTGCCAGCAGCCGCATCAGGGGAGACAATCAGCCCCAGCATTTT. It translates to CASSRIRGDNQPQHF.

The gene calls are TRBV2 and TRBJ2-7; D remains unclear. The CDR3 spans 12 residues. V dropped 7 bases and J dropped 1 base, with 8 bases sitting between them. CDR1 is SNHLY, CDR2 FYNNEI, per germline. The CDR3 loop is CASKGPSYEQYF. CDR3 DNA sequence: TGTGCCAGCAAAGGTCCGTCCTACGAGCAGTACTTC. Using reference TRBV2 and TRBJ2-7 for the parts outside the CDR3, the full variable domain is EPEVTQTPSHQVTQMGQEVILRCVPISNHLYFYWYRQILGQKVEFLVSFYNNEISEKSEIFDDQFSVERPDGSNFTLKIRSTKLEDSAMYFCASKGPSYEQYFGPGTRLTVT.

The chain is built from TRBV29-1 and TRBJ2-3; TRBD1 is a possible D gene (5 bases). The germline V gene encodes CDR1 SQVTM and CDR2 ANQGSEA. V lost 0 bases and J 0 bases, leaving 13 bases between the germline ends. The CDR3 totals 16 residues. In nucleotides, the CDR3 is TGCAGCGTTGAAGATCGTGTAAGGGGCAGCACAGATACGCAGTATTTT. Amino acids: CSVEDRVRGSTDTQYF.

The chain couples TRBV11-3 to TRBJ2-1, with TRBD2 matching 7 bases. The germline V gene has CDR1 SGHNT and CDR2 YENEEA. The V and J ends lost 3 bases and 4 bases, in that order; junction bases with no gene match: 6. The length of the CDR3 is 15 residues. CDR3 residues: CASSFSSGDYNEQFF. CDR3 bases: TGTGCCAGCAGCTTTTCTAGCGGCGATTACAATGAGCAGTTCTTC.

The table lists this clonotype with a few counts. The chain combines TRBV12-3 or TRBV12-4 with TRBJ2-5, with no clear D. The germline V and J ends were trimmed by 3 bases and 0 bases, with 5 bases remaining between them. The CDR3 consists of 13 residues. As DNA, the CDR3 is TGTGCCAGCAGTTTGAAGCACCAAGAGACCCAGTACTTC. This gives the protein CASSLKHQETQYF.

In this sample, this clonotype turned up many times. V gene TRBV15 combines with J gene TRBJ2-3; maybe TRBD2 (5 bases). Germline lookup yields CDR1 LNHNV and CDR2 YYDKDF (reference sequence). The CDR3 covers 13 residues. V gave up 2 bases and J gave up 2 bases, with 5 bases separating them. CDR3 DNA sequence: TGTGCCACCAGCAGACGGGACACAGATACGCAGTATTTT. Its translation: CATSRRDTDTQYF. The complete variable domain, with remaining parts taken from reference TRBV15 and TRBJ2-3, reads DAMVIQNPRYQVTQFGKPVTLSCSQTLNHNVMYWYQQKSSQAPKLLFHYYDKDFNNEADTPDNFQSRRPNTSFCFLDIRSPGLGDTAMYLCATSRRDTDTQYFGPGTRLTVL.

This clonotype showed up just a few times. The rearrangement joins TRBV6-1 to TRBJ1-1; D perhaps matches TRBD1 (5 bases). Trimming left V 5 bases short and J 1 base short, with 14 bases between. Germline V gene data show CDR1 as MNHNS and CDR2 as SASEGT. The length of the CDR3 is 15 residues. This chain's CDR3 is CASSPGQAGNTEAFF. In DNA, the CDR3 is TGTGCCAGCAGTCCGGGGCAGGCAGGGAACACTGAAGCTTTCTTT.